The 30 T cell receptor beta chains listed next were all sequenced from one sample in a study of CD8+CD57+ T cells in acquired aplastic anemia. Genomic DNA, serving as template, underwent TCR beta VDJ and CDR3 profiling. TCRdb re-derived calls from the reads in MiXCR, one entry per CDR3 protein. This sample has about 420,000 distinct CDR3 sequences, with 55% to 70% found just once. The source material was sorted CD4+, CD8+, or CD8+CD57+ T cells (not recorded which) from PBMCs. Source of these receptors: a human donor in good health, serving as a control.

The chain is built from TRBV20-1 and TRBJ2-1; D gene uncertain. Looked up from germline, CDR1 is DFQATT and CDR2 is SNEGSKA (reference sequence). V gave up 3 bases and J gave up 5 bases, with 17 bases separating them. The CDR3 extends over 15 amino acids. In DNA form, the CDR3 reads TGCAGTGCTAGCTTGGCAGACCTATGGCACAATGAGCAGTTCTTC. Protein: CSASLADLWHNEQFF.

About this clonotype itself: The CDR3 carries no conserved terminal phenylalanine or tryptophan, so it likely arises from a read error. This chain links TRBV20-1 with TRBJ1-2, with D uncertain. CDR1 and CDR2 (germline): DFQATT, SNEGSKA (reference sequence). Deletions cut 3 bases from V and 4 bases from J, with 12 bases between. The CDR3 loop spans 13 amino acids. CDR3 nucleotides: TGCAGTGCTAGTAGGCAGGCTAGCTATGGCTACACCCTC. Translating it yields CSASRQASYGYTL.

This clonotype was detected ten times or more. V usage is TRBV12-3 or TRBV12-4 and J usage is TRBJ2-3, with 8 bases lining up with TRBD1. With 5 bases clipped from V and 3 bases from J, the junction kept 10 bases outside the gene matches. This CDR3 comprises 16 residues. The CDR3 DNA is TGTGCCAGCAGTAGAACAGGGGGTGGAGGGACAGATACGCAGTATTTT. Its translation: CASSRTGGGGTDTQYF.

This sequence joins TRBV12-3 or TRBV12-4 and TRBJ1-6; D uncertain. There are 12 residues in the CDR3. Trimming took 11 bases from V and 10 from J, leaving 15 bases between them. CDR3 sequence (DNA): TGTGCCTCCCACCAAGGTTCCTCACCCCTCCACTTT. Encoded protein: CASHQGSSPLHF.

In this sample, this clonotype turned up many times. The V and J genes are TRBV6-6 and TRBJ1-2, with 7 bases aligning to TRBD1. With 2 bases clipped from V and 1 base from J, the junction kept 4 bases outside the gene matches. The CDR3 is made up of 15 amino acids. The germline V gene encodes CDR1 MNHNY and CDR2 SVGAGI (reference sequence). CDR3 residues: CASSYGQEINYGYTF. The CDR3 region has the DNA TGTGCCAGCAGTTACGGACAGGAGATTAACTATGGCTACACCTTC.

The chain couples TRBV5-1 to TRBJ2-1; 7 nucleotides agree with TRBD2. V dropped 4 bases and J dropped 6; count of bases not matched to a gene: 4. The CDR3 is 13 residues long. The germline CDR1 and CDR2 sequences are SGHRS and YFSETQ. The CDR3, as DNA: TGCGCCAGCAGCGGACCTAGCGGCAATGAGCAGTTCTTC. This sequence encodes CASSGPSGNEQFF.

The chain is built from TRBV12-3 or TRBV12-4 and TRBJ2-1; unclear D gene. Trimming took 3 bases from V and 4 from J, leaving 13 bases between them. The CDR3 totals 15 residues. The CDR3 coding sequence is TGTGCCAGCAGTTTGCGCGGCCAGGCTTACAATGAGCAGTTCTTC. This encodes CASSLRGQAYNEQFF.

This clonotype was seen many times. The rearrangement links TRBV19 to TRBJ2-5; 13 bases line up with TRBD2. CDR3 size: 15 residues. Germline loops: CDR1 LNHDA, CDR2 SQIVND (reference sequence). The J segment lost 5 bases and the V segment lost 5 bases, leaving 5 bases of the junction unmatched. The CDR3, as DNA: TGTGCCAGTAGTGATGGGGGACTAGCGGGGGAGACCCAGTACTTC. Encoded protein: CASSDGGLAGETQYF.

About this clonotype: The CDR3 does not close with the conserved phenylalanine or tryptophan, likely indicating a read error. The chain combines TRBV7-8 with TRBJ1-2; D not certain. The CDR3 consists of 14 residues. The V gene's germline CDR1 is SGHVS and CDR2 FQNEAQ. Between the trimmed V and J ends, which lost 3 bases and 5 bases, there was a span of 13 bases. Written as DNA, the CDR3 is TGTGCCAGCAGCTTTGATAGCAGCGGGTATGGCTACACCTCC. This translates into CASSFDSSGYGYTS.

Points on this clonotype: Compared with germline, one end of the junction differs, possibly owing to a read error. The chain links TRBV5-1 to TRBJ2-7; the match to TRBD2 covers 8 bases. The CDR3 contains 13 residues. CDR1 is SGHRS and CDR2 is YFSETQ in the germline V gene. CDR3 residues: CASSPAGGTEQYF. The CDR3 region has the DNA TGTGCCAGCAGCCCCGCGGGGGGAACCGAGCAGTACTTC.

The V call is TRBV2, the J call TRBJ2-3; TRBD1 matches 7 bases. V trimming: 6 bases; J trimming: 11 bases; junction bases outside the gene matches: 14. The CDR3 sequence is 14 residues long. Germline lookup yields CDR1 SNHLY and CDR2 FYNNEI. The CDR3 nucleotides are TGTGCCAGCAGCGCACAGGGGCTGAGCGCTAAGCAGTATTTT. It specifies CASSAQGLSAKQYF.

This clonotype was seen only once. The V gene is TRBV7-2, the J gene TRBJ1-4, with 7 nucleotides matching TRBD1. The CDR3 sequence is 17 residues long. V was pared by 5 bases and J by 7 bases, with 16 bases of the junction left unmatched. CDR1 is SGHTA and CDR2 is FQGNSA in the germline V gene. In nucleotides, the CDR3 is TGTGCCAGCAGCCAACTGACAGGGCCTATGAACACTGAAAAACTGTTTTTT. Encoded protein: CASSQLTGPMNTEKLFF.

The chain carries TRBV18 and TRBJ1-1; D perhaps matches TRBD1 (5 bases). V lost 3 bases and J 1 base, leaving 12 bases between the germline ends. The CDR3 is 15 residues long. Germline-derived CDR1 and CDR2 are KGHSH and LQKENI. DNA for the CDR3: TGTGCCAGCTCACCTATATCAGGGCCGAACACTGAAGCTTTCTTT. As protein: CASSPISGPNTEAFF.

Turning to this clonotype: Compared with germline, one end of the junction differs, possibly owing to a read error. The rearrangement links TRBV5-1 to TRBJ2-7; no definite D call. CDR3 length equals 13 residues. The germline CDR1 and CDR2 sequences are SGHRS and YFSETQ. The CDR3 is CASSLAPAYGQYF. The CDR3 region has the DNA TGCGCCAGCAGCTTGGCCCCTGCCTACGGGCAGTACTTC.

This CDR3 is CSARAVLAGGNPYEQYF. CDR3 in DNA: TGCAGTGCTAGAGCCGTACTAGCGGGGGGTAACCCCTACGAGCAGTACTTC. J is TRBJ2-7 and V is TRBV20-1; 12 bases match TRBD2. CDR1 and CDR2 from the germline V gene are DFQATT and SNEGSKA (reference sequence). The CDR3 length is 17 residues. Trimming removed 1 base from V and 2 bases from J; junction bases left unmatched: 9.

The rearrangement links TRBV29-1 to TRBJ2-5, with 8 nucleotides matching TRBD2. The J call may be incorrect, as the DNA end agrees better with TRBJ2-3. Germline CDR1 reads SQVTM; CDR2 reads ANQGSEA. CDR3 length: 14 residues. The CDR3 nucleotides read TGCAGTGTTAACCTTGCGGGGGGCACAGAGACCCAGTATTTT. As protein: CSVNLAGGTETQYF.

The V gene is TRBV7-2, the J gene TRBJ1-1; no definite D call. Germline CDR1 SGHTA, CDR2 FQGNSA. This CDR3 region has 16 residues. V shed 5 bases and J shed 6 bases, with 22 bases lying between them. The DNA for the CDR3 is TGTGCCAGCAGCCCGGACGACCAGCGGGCTGACCCTGAAGCTTTCTTT. Translating gives CASSPDDQRADPEAFF.

This clonotype was counted ten times or more. The V gene is TRBV29-1, the J gene TRBJ2-2, with D possibly being TRBD1 (5 bases). Germline CDR1 is SQVTM and CDR2 is ANQGSEA. V was pared by 4 bases and J by 4 bases, with 13 bases between. The CDR3 sequence is 14 residues long. The CDR3: CSVGSVRGTGELFF. The CDR3 DNA sequence: TGCAGCGTTGGATCGGTTAGGGGCACCGGGGAGCTGTTTTTT.

The CDR3 is CASRLAVGILYV. The CDR3, as DNA: TGTGCCAGCCGCTTAGCGGTCGGCATTTTGTATGTC. The rearrangement uses TRBV7-2 and TRBJ2-7; D is perhaps TRBD2 (6 bases). Germline CDR1 is SGHTA and CDR2 is FQGNSA. This CDR3 is 12 amino acids long.

The chain has TRBV9 and TRBJ2-5, with D unresolved. Per germline, CDR1 SGDLS and CDR2 YYNGEE. V dropped 4 bases and J dropped 11 bases, with 15 bases sitting between them. CDR3 size: 12 residues. The CDR3 loop is CASSLAVHVQYF. The CDR3 nucleotides read TGTGCCAGCAGCTTGGCTGTCCACGTGCAGTACTTC.

The V call is TRBV9, the J call TRBJ1-1; D is possibly TRBD1 (6 bases). The CDR3 runs to 15 residues. CDR1 is SGDLS and CDR2 is YYNGEE in the germline V gene. With 3 bases removed from V and 11 bases from J, the gap between germline ends came to 23 bases. The CDR3 DNA reads as TGTGCCAGCAGCGAGCCTGCTCGCGGGGGGCGGTATGCTTTCTTT. Protein: CASSEPARGGRYAFF.

Notes on this clonotype: It may be a read error: a sequence one base away is much more abundant. The chain joins TRBV6-1 to TRBJ1-1, with D perhaps TRBD1 (5 bases). The CDR3 is 13 residues long. The germline V gene has CDR1 MNHNS and CDR2 SASEGT. CDR3 nucleotides: TGTGCCAGCAAAGGGACGGTTAACACTAAAGCTTTCTTT. Amino acid sequence: CASKGTVNTKAFF.

Notes on this clonotype: It may be a read error: a sequence one base away is much more abundant. Since the CDR3 does not end with the conserved phenylalanine or tryptophan, this likely comes from a read error. V and J are TRBV5-4 and TRBJ2-5; 7 nucleotides align to TRBD2. The CDR3 loop spans 16 amino acids. Germline assignment: CDR1 SGHNT and CDR2 YYREEE (reference sequence). Losses at the gene ends were 4 bases for V and 1 base for J; bases not matched to a gene: 10. The CDR3 region has the DNA TGTGCCAGCAGCCCGGGGGGACCGGGTCCCCAAGAGACCCAGTACCTC. This encodes CASSPGGPGPQETQYL.

This clonotype occurred many times. CDR3 region: CAWADSSNQPQHF. The DNA of the CDR3 is TGTGCCTGGGCGGACTCTAGCAATCAGCCCCAGCATTTT. V gene TRBV30 combines with J gene TRBJ1-5; unclear D gene. This CDR3 is built from 13 residues. V lost 5 bases and J 0 bases, leaving 8 bases between the germline ends. The germline V gene has CDR1 GTSNPN and CDR2 SVGIG (reference sequence).

Regarding this clonotype: The CDR3 ends on some other residue instead of the conserved phenylalanine or tryptophan, so this is likely a read error. The limits of the CDR3 on the DNA are not certain, so only TCRdb's listed CDR3 is given. This sequence joins TRBV24-1 and TRBJ1-1; the table's TRBD1 call for D was not verified on the DNA. Both ends counted, the CDR3 spans 14 residues. CDR1 and CDR2 (germline): KGHDR, SFDVKD. CDR3 sequence reads: CATSDPRRQTGKFL.

For this clonotype: An end of the junction does not agree with germline; a read error may underlie this. The gene calls are TRBV7-9 and TRBJ1-4; D perhaps matches TRBD1 (6 bases). Germline V gene lookup returns CDR1 SEHNR and CDR2 FQNEAQ (reference sequence). The CDR3 loop spans 17 amino acids. The CDR3 bases are TGCGCCAGCAGCCTAGGACCGATTCGGGGGCGGAGTGAAAAACTGTTTTTT. It yields the protein CASSLGPIRGRSEKLFF.

V gene TRBV2 combines with J gene TRBJ2-5; D unresolved. Germline V gives CDR1 SNHLY, CDR2 FYNNEI. V was cut by 6 bases and J by 5 bases, with 7 bases left in between. The CDR3 has 11 amino acids. The CDR3 protein is CASRNRETQYF. The CDR3 DNA follows: TGTGCCAGCAGGAATAGGGAGACCCAGTACTTC. Using reference TRBV2 and TRBJ2-5 for the parts outside the CDR3, the full variable domain is EPEVTQTPSHQVTQMGQEVILRCVPISNHLYFYWYRQILGQKVEFLVSFYNNEISEKSEIFDDQFSVERPDGSNFTLKIRSTKLEDSAMYFCASRNRETQYFGPGTRLLVL.

This clonotype was seen just once. One junction end does not reproduce the germline sequence, and a read error may be involved. The rearrangement uses TRBV29-1 and TRBJ1-2; tentative D call: TRBD1 (6 bases). The CDR3 runs 13 residues. Germline V gene sequence: CDR1 SQVTM, CDR2 ANQGSEA. Here the CDR3 DNA reads TGCAGCGTCGAACAGGGCTACCGTTCAAGCTACTCCTTC. Encoded protein: CSVEQGYRSSYSF.

The chain combines TRBV20-1 with TRBJ2-5; D perhaps matches TRBD1 (6 bases). Germline CDR1 and CDR2: DFQATT and SNEGSKA (reference sequence). The germline V and J ends were trimmed by 3 bases and 2 bases, with 10 bases remaining between them. The CDR3 contains 13 residues. The CDR3 loop reads CSASFGTQETQYF. CDR3 DNA: TGCAGTGCTAGTTTCGGGACACAAGAGACCCAGTACTTC.

This chain uses TRBV20-1 with TRBJ2-7; TRBD2 agrees at 11 bases. The length of the CDR3 is 15 residues. Unmatched junction bases numbered 7, after V lost 4 bases and J lost 2 bases. Germline CDR1 is DFQATT and CDR2 is SNEGSKA (reference sequence). DNA for the CDR3: TGCAGTGCTATGCCGCTAGCGGGAGGTCCCTACGAGCAGTACTTC. Its translation is CSAMPLAGGPYEQYF.